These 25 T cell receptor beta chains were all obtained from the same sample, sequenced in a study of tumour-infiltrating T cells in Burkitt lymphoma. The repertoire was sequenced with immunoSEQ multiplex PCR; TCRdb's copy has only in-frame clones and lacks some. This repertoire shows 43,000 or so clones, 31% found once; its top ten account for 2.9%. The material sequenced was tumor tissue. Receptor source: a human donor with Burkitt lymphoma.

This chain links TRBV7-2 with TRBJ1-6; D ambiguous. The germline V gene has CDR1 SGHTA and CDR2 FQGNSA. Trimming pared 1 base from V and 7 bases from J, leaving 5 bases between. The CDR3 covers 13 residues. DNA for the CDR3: TGTGCCAGCAGCTTAGAAAGGAATTCACCCCTCCACTTT. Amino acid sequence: CASSLERNSPLHF.

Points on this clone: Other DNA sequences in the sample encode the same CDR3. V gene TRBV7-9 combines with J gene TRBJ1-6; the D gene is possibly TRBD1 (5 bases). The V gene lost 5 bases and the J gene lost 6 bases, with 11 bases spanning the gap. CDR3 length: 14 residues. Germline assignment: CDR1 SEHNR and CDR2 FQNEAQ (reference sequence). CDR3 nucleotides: TGTGCCAGCAGCCCGGGGCAGTCTAATTCACCCCTCCACTTT. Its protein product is CASSPGQSNSPLHF.

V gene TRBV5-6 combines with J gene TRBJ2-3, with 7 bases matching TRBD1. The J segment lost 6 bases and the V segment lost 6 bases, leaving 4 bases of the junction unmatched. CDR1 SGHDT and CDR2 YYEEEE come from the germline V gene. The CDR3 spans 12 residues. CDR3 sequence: CASIDRADTQYF. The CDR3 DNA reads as TGTGCCAGCATCGACAGGGCTGATACGCAGTATTTT.

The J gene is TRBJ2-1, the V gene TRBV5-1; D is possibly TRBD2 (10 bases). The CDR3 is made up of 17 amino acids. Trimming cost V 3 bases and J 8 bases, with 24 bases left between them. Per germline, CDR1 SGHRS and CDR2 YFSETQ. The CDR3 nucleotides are TGCGCCAGCAGCTCAGCACTAGCGGGACAGGGTTTCGATGAGCAGTTCTTC. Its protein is CASSSALAGQGFDEQFF.

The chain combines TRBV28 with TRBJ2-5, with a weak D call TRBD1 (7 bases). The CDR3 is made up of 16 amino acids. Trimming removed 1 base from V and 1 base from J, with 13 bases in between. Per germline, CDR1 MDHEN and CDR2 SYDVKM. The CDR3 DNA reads TGTGCCAGCAGTTTATACCGCGGGACAGTCCAAGAGACCCAGTACTTC. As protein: CASSLYRGTVQETQYF.

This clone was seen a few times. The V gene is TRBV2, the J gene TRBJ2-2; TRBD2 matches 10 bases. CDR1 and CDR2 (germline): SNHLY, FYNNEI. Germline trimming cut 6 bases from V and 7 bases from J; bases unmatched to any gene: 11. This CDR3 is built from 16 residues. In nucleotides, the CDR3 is TGTGCCAGCAGCGCTCCAGCGGGGGGGCTGATCGGGGAGCTGTTTTTT. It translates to CASSAPAGGLIGELFF.

CDR3 in DNA: TGTGCCAGCAGCTGGGGGGTAGGAAACACTGAAGCTTTCTTT. Protein: CASSWGVGNTEAFF. The chain joins TRBV5-5 to TRBJ1-1, with D perhaps TRBD1 (5 bases). CDR1 SGHKS and CDR2 YYEKEE come from the germline V gene (reference sequence). The CDR3 consists of 14 residues. Trimming pared 3 bases from V and 2 bases from J, leaving 11 bases between.

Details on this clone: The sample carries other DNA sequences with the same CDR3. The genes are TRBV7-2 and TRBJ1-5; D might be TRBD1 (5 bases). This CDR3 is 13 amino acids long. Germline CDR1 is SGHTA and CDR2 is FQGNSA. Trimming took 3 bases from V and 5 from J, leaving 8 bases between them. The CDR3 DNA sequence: TGTGCCAGCAGCTTGCAGGGAGATCAGCCCCAGCATTTT. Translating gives CASSLQGDQPQHF. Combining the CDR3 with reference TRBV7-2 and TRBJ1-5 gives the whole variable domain GAGVSQSPSNKVTEKGKDVELRCDPISGHTALYWYRQSLGQGLEFLIYFQGNSAPDKSGLPSDRFSAERTGGSVSTLTIQRTQQEDSAVYLCASSLQGDQPQHFGDGTRLSIL.

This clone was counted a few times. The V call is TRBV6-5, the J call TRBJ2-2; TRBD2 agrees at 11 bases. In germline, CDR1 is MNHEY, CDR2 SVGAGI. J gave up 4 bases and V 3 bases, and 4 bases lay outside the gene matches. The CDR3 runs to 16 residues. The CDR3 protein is CASSYTSGRTTGELFF. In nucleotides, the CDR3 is TGTGCCAGCAGTTATACTAGCGGGAGAACCACCGGGGAGCTGTTTTTT.

CDR3 region: CSVHSGSSYGYTF. The DNA for the CDR3 is TGCAGCGTTCACTCAGGGTCGAGCTATGGCTACACCTTC. The V gene is TRBV29-1, the J gene TRBJ1-2, with D possibly being TRBD1 (5 bases). CDR3 length equals 13 residues. Germline assignment: CDR1 SQVTM and CDR2 ANQGSEA. V shed 5 bases and J shed 4 bases, with 14 bases lying between them.

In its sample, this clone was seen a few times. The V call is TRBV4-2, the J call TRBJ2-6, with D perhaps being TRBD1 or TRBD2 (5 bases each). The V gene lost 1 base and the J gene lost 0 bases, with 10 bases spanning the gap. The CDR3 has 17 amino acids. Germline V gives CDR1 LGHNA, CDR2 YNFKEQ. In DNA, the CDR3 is TGTGCCAGCAGCCAAGCTTCGGGGCCCTCTGGGGCCAACGTCCTGACTTTC. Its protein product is CASSQASGPSGANVLTF.

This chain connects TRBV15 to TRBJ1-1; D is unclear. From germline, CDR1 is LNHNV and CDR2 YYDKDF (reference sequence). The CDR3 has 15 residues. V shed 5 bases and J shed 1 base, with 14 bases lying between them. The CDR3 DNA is TGTGCCACCAGCGTAAACTCGGTATCGAACACTGAAGCTTTCTTT. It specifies CATSVNSVSNTEAFF.

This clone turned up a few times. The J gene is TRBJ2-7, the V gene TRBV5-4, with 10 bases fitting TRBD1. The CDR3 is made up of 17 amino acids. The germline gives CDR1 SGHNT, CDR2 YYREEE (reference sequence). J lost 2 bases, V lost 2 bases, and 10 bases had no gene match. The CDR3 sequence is CASSLVGQGERAYEQYF. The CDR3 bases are TGTGCCAGCAGCTTAGTCGGACAGGGGGAAAGGGCCTACGAGCAGTACTTC.

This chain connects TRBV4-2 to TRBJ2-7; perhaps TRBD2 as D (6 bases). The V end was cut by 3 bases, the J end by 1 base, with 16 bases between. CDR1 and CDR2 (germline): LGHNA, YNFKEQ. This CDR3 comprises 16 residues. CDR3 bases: TGTGCCAGCAGCCACGGGGGAAGTTGGGCATCCTACGAGCAGTACTTC. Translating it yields CASSHGGSWASYEQYF.

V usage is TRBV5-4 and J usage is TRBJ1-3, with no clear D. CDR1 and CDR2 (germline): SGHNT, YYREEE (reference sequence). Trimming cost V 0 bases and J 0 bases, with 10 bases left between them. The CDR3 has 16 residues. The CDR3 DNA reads TGTGCCAGCAGCTTGGGGCTGAATCCCTCTGGAAACACCATATATTTT. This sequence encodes CASSLGLNPSGNTIYF.

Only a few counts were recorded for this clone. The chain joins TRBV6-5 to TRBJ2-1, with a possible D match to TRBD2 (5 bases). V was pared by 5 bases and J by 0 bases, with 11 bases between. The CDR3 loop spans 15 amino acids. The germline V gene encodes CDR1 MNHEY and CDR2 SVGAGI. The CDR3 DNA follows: TGTGCCAGCAGTGCGGGCCTAAGCTCCTACAATGAGCAGTTCTTC. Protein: CASSAGLSSYNEQFF.

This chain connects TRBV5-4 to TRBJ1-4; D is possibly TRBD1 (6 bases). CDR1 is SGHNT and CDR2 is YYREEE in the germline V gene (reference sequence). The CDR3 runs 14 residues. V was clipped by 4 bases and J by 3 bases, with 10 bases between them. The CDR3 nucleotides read TGTGCCAGCAGCCTCTGGACAGCTAATGAAAAACTGTTTTTT. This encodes CASSLWTANEKLFF.

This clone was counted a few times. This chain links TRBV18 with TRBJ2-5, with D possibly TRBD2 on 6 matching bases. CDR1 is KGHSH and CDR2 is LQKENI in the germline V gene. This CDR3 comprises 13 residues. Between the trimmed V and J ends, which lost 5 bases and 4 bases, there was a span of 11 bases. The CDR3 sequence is CASSARDLETQYF. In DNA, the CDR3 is TGTGCCAGCTCAGCCCGGGACTTAGAGACCCAGTACTTC.

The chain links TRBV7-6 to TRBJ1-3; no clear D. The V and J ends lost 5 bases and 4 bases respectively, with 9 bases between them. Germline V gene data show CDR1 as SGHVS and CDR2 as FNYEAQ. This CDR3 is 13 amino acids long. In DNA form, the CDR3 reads TGTGCCAGCAGCCCCTCACCGGGAAACACCATATATTTT. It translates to CASSPSPGNTIYF. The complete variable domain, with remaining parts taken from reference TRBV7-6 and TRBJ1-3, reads GAGVSQSPRYKVTKRGQDVALRCDPISGHVSLYWYRQALGQGPEFLTYFNYEAQQDKSGLPNDRFSAERPEGSISTLTIQRTEQRDSAMYRCASSPSPGNTIYFGEGSWLTVV.

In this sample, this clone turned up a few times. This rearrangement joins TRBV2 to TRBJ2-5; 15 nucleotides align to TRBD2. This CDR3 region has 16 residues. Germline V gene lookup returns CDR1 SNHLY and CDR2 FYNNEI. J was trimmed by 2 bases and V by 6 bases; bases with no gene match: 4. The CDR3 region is CASRPGTSGGQETQYF. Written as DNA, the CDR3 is TGTGCCAGCAGACCCGGGACTAGCGGGGGGCAAGAGACCCAGTACTTC.

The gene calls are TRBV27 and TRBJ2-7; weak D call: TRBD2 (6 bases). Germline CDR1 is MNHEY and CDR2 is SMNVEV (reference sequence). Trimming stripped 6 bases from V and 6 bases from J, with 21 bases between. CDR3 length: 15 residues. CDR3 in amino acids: CASSRKGAGGSEQYF. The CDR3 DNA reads TGTGCCAGCAGCCGGAAGGGCGCTGGGGGGTCCGAGCAGTACTTC.

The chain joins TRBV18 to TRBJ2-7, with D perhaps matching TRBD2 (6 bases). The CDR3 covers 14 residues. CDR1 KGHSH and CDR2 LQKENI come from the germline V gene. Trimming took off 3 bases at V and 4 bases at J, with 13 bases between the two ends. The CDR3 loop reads CASSPRGPGYEQYF. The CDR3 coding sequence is TGTGCCAGCTCACCGCGGGGCCCTGGGTACGAGCAGTACTTC.

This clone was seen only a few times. CDR3 region: CASSQRLGASGQETQYF. CDR3 in DNA: TGCGCCAGCAGCCAAAGGTTAGGGGCTAGCGGCCAAGAGACCCAGTACTTC. The chain uses TRBV4-3 and TRBJ2-5; 7 bases align to TRBD2. The CDR3 covers 17 residues. V trimming: 2 bases; J trimming: 1 base; junction bases outside the gene matches: 10. Per germline, CDR1 LGHNA and CDR2 YSLEER.

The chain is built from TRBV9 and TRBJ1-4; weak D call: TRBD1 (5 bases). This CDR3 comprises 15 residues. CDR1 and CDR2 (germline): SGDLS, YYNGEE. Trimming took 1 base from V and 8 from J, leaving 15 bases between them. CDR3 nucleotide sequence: TGTGCCAGCAGCGTATCGGGGGAGGTAGGCGAAAAACTGTTTTTT. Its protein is CASSVSGEVGEKLFF.

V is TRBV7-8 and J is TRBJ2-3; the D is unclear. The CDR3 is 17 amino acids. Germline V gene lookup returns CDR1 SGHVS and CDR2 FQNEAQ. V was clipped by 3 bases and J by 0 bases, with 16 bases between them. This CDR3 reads CASSLYDTGPSTDTQYF. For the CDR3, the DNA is TGTGCCAGCAGCTTGTACGATACCGGGCCTAGCACAGATACGCAGTATTTT.